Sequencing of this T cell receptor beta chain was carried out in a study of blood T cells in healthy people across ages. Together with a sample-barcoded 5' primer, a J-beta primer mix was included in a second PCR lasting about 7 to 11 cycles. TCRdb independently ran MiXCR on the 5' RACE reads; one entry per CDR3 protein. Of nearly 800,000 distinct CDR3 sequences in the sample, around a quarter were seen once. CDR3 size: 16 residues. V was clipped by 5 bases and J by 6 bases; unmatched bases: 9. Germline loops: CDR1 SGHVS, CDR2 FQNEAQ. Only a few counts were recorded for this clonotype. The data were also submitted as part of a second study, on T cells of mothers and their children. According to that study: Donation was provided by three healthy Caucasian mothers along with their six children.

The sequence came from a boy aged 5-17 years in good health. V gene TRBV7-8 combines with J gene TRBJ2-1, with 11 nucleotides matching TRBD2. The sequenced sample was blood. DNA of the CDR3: TGTGCCAGCAGCACCATAGCGGGAGGGCCCTCCAATGAGCAGTTCTTC. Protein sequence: CASSTIAGGPSNEQFF.